The present TCR beta chain was sequenced within a study of graft-versus-host responses after intestinal transplantation. Study as a whole: All recipients were transplanted with multivisceral, liver-intestinal, or isolated intestinal grafts. Induction with anti-thymocyte globulin, then tacrolimus and steroids for around three years, was given to all recipients.

Only in-frame clones appear in the TCRdb table, and some are missing; sequencing was by immunoSEQ multiplex PCR. The profile shows around 43,000 clones, roughly 90% of them singletons. Germline values: CDR1 LGHNA, CDR2 YSLEER. Trimming took off 0 bases at V and 2 bases at J, with 16 bases between the two ends. This CDR3 contains 17 residues. A note on this clone: Its specificity is unknown.

Study results and caveats: GvH clones were identified in recipient marrow, with some first appearing in ileum or blood. Patients who carried graft-donor T cell macrochimerism also had high graft-versus-host to host-versus-graft clonal ratios in their allografts.

The chain joins TRBV4-3 to TRBJ2-5; possibly TRBD1 for D (6 bases). Here the sequenced sample was PBMCs, taken 524 days after transplant. The clonotype comes from a human patient who received an intestinal transplant, so some T cells may come from the graft donor. The CDR3 here is CASSQEIRGRGQETQYF. The CDR3 nucleotides read TGCGCCAGCAGCCAAGAAATTAGAGGCAGGGGTCAAGAGACCCAGTACTTC.